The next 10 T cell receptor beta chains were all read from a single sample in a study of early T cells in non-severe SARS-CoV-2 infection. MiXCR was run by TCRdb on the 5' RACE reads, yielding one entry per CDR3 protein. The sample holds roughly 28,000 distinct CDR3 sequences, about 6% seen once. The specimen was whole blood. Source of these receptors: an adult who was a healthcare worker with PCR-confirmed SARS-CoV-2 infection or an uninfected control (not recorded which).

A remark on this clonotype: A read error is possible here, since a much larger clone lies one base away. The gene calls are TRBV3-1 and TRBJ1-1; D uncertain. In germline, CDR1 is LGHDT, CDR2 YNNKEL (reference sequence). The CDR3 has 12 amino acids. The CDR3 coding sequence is TGTGTCAGCAGCCAAGATCCAGCTGAAGCTTTCTTT. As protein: CVSSQDPAEAFF.

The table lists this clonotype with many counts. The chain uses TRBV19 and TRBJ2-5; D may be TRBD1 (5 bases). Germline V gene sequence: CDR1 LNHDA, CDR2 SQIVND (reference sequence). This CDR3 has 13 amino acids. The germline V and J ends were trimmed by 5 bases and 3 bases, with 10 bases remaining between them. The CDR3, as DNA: TGTGCCAGTAGTTCACAGGAGAAAGAGACCCAGTACTTC. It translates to CASSSQEKETQYF.

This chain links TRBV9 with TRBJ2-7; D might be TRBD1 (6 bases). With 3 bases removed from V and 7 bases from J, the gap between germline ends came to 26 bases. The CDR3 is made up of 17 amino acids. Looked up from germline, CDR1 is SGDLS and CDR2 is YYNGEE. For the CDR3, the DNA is TGTGCCAGCAGCGAAATGGATCGACAGGTCAACATTGGGGAGCAGTACTTC. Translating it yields CASSEMDRQVNIGEQYF.

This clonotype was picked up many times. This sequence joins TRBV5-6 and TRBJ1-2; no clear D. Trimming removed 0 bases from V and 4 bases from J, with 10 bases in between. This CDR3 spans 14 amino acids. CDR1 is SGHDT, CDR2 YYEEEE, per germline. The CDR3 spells CASSLVRATYGYTF. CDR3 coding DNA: TGTGCCAGCAGCTTGGTTCGGGCAACCTATGGCTACACCTTC.

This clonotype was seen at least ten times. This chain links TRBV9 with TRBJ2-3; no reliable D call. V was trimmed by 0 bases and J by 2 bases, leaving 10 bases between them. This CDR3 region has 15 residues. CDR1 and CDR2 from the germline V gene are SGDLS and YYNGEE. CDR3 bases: TGTGCCAGCAGCGTAGCTCCTACTTACACAGATACGCAGTATTTT. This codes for CASSVAPTYTDTQYF.

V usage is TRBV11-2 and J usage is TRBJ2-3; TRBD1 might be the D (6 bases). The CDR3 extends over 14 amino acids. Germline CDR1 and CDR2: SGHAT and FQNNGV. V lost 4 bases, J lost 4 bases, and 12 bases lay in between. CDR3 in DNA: TGTGCCAGCAGCTCCCTCAGGGGCCCAGATACGCAGTATTTT. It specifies CASSSLRGPDTQYF.

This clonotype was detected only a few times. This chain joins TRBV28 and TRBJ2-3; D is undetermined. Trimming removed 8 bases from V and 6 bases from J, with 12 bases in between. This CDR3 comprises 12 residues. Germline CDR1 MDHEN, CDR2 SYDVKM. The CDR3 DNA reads TGTGCCAGCGCAGACACCCGGGATACGCAGTATTTT. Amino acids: CASADTRDTQYF.

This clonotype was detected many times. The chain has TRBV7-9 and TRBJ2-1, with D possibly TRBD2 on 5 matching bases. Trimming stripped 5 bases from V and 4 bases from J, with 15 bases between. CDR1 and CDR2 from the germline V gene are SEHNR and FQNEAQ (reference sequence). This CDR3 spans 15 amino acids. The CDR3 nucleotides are TGTGCCAGCAGCCCCCCCGGCTCGGGGTACAATGAGCAGTTCTTC. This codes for CASSPPGSGYNEQFF. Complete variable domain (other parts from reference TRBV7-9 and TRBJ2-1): DTGVSQNPRHKITKRGQNVTFRCDPISEHNRLYWYRQTLGQGPEFLTYFQNEAQLEKSRLLSDRFSAERPKGSFSTLEIQRTEQGDSAMYLCASSPPGSGYNEQFFGPGTRLTVL.

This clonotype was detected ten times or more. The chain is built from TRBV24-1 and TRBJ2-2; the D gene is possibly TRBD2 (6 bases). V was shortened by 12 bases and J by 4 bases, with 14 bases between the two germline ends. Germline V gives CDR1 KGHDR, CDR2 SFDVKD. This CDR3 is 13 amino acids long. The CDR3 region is CAAGLSSTGELFF. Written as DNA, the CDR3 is TGTGCCGCGGGACTTTCGTCCACCGGGGAGCTGTTTTTT.

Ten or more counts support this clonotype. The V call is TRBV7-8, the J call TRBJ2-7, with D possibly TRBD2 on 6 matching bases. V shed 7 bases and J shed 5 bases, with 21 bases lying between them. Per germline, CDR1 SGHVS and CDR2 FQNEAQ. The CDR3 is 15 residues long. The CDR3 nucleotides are TGTGCCAGCATTAAGTTTTCCGGGGGATTCGACGAGCAGTACTTC. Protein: CASIKFSGGFDEQYF.